This T cell receptor beta chain appears in the sequencing data of a study of identical twins. Germline assignment: CDR1 MDHEN and CDR2 SYDVKM. The length of the CDR3 is 16 residues. The V gene lost 6 bases and the J gene lost 2 bases, with 17 bases spanning the gap. Study observations and caveats: Conclusions leaned on cross-sectional statistical analysis and did not track the same donors over time.

This clonotype came up a few times. The antigen remains unidentified. Everyone who donated was a healthy Caucasian. MiXCR, run by TCRdb on the 5' RACE reads, gives a single entry per CDR3 protein. The table includes about 660,000 distinct CDR3 sequences, roughly 8% detected once. The sample was also linked to a second study, of yellow fever vaccine responses in identical twins.

The sequenced sample was PBMCs. This receptor was identified in a young woman in good health. J is TRBJ2-1 and V is TRBV28; TRBD1 is a possible D gene (6 bases). The CDR3 coding sequence is TGTGCCAGCAGATTACCCCCGGACAGCCCCTACAATGAGCAGTTCTTC. Its protein product is CASRLPPDSPYNEQFF.